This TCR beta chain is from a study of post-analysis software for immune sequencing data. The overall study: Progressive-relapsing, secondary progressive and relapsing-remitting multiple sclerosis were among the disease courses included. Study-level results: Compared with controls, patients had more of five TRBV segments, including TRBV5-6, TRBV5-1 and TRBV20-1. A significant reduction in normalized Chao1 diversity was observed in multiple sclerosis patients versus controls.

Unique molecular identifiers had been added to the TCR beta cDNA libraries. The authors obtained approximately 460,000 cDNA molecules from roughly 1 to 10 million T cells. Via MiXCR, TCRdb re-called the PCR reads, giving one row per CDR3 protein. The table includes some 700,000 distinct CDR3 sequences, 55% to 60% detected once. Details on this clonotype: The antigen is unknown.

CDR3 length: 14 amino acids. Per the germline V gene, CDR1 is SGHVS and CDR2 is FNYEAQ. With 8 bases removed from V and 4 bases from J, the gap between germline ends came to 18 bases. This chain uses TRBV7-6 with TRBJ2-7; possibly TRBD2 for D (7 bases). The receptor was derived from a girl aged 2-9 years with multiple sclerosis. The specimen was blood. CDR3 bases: TGTGCCAGCGCCCTTGGGGGGGCGAAGTACGAGCAGTACTTC. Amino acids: CASALGGAKYEQYF.